This TCR beta chain was identified in a study of T cells in women clearing cervical HPV infection. V lost 2 bases and J 2 bases, leaving 9 bases between the germline ends. Germline CDR1 SEHNR, CDR2 FQNEAQ (reference sequence). CDR3 size: 14 residues. With regard to this clone: Antigen: not known. The sequenced fragment ends 3 residues before the CDR3 boundary, so the rest is inferred from the germline J gene.

Overall study results and limits: CIN3+ cases had significantly higher TCR richness than controls; evenness did not differ.

Dot-blot hybridization genotyped cervical HPV amplified with MY09/MY11 PCR. Assay used: immunoSEQ multiplex PCR; TCRdb lists only in-frame clones, some missing. The specimen's table records approximately 31,000 clones. This receptor was identified in a woman between 18 and 70 years old with a cervical HPV16 infection that either progressed to CIN3+ or cleared (not recorded which). The V and J genes are TRBV7-9 and TRBJ2-5; D unclear. Material: blood buffy coat. CDR3 DNA (partial): TGTGCCAGCAGCTTACGGCAGGATCAAGAGACC. Protein product: CASSLRQDQET. The complete CDR3 sequence is CASSLRQDQETQYF.